These 9 T cell receptor beta chains share one sample of origin, sequenced in a study of PD-L1 blockade in urothelial cancer. The time point denotes: pretreatment peripheral blood. TCRdb's copy holds only in-frame clones and misses some; the assay was immunoSEQ multiplex PCR. The top ten hold roughly 15% of the sample, which has some 40,000 clones, around 85% seen once. The sample consisted of PBMCs, taken around atezolizumab (anti-PD-L1) treatment. These receptors originate from a man older than 75 with urothelial cancer.

The rearrangement joins TRBV5-1 to TRBJ1-1, with a weak D call TRBD1 (5 bases). V lost 2 bases and J 3 bases, leaving 11 bases between the germline ends. The CDR3 covers 14 residues. Germline values: CDR1 SGHRS, CDR2 YFSETQ. CDR3 bases: TGCGCCAGCAGCTTCGGGACGGGGGACACTGAAGCTTTCTTT. Translated: CASSFGTGDTEAFF.

The chain recombines TRBV27 with TRBJ2-3; 7 bases line up with TRBD2. The CDR3 sequence is 15 residues long. The trim removed 5 bases at V and 3 bases at J, leaving 8 bases unmatched. Germline assignment: CDR1 MNHEY and CDR2 SMNVEV (reference sequence). CDR3 loop: CASSPRGSGTDTQYF. The CDR3 nucleotides read TGTGCCAGCAGTCCTCGGGGTAGCGGGACAGATACGCAGTATTTT.

This clone was picked up a small number of times. This chain connects TRBV10-1 to TRBJ2-1; 10 nucleotides line up with TRBD2. The CDR3 loop spans 15 amino acids. Germline values: CDR1 WNHNN, CDR2 SYGVQD (reference sequence). Trimming at V came to 5 bases and at J to 1 base, leaving 2 bases not matched to a gene. The CDR3 DNA reads as TGCGCCAGCAGTCCAGCGGGAGGGTCCTACAATGAGCAGTTCTTC. It encodes CASSPAGGSYNEQFF.

The chain recombines TRBV4-1 with TRBJ2-1; TRBD2 matches at 14 bases. The germline V gene has CDR1 MGHRA and CDR2 YSYEKL. V trimming: 1 base; J trimming: 12 bases; junction bases outside the gene matches: 8. The CDR3 sequence is 16 residues long. CDR3 nucleotide sequence: TGCGCCAGCAGCCAAGCGTCGGGACTAGCGGGAGTAAGGCAGTTCTTC. This gives the protein CASSQASGLAGVRQFF.

Written as DNA, the CDR3 is TGCGCCAGCAGCTTGGGGAGCGGGCCTCAAGAGACCCAGTACTTC. As protein: CASSLGSGPQETQYF. The chain uses TRBV5-1 and TRBJ2-5, with D maybe TRBD2 (6 bases). In germline, CDR1 is SGHRS, CDR2 YFSETQ. The CDR3 has 15 amino acids. With 0 bases removed from V and 2 bases from J, the gap between germline ends came to 11 bases.

The chain couples TRBV27 to TRBJ2-2; 7 bases are shared with TRBD2. Germline CDR1 and CDR2: MNHEY and SMNVEV (reference sequence). V lost 2 bases, J lost 5 bases, and 5 bases stayed unmatched. The CDR3 extends over 15 amino acids. The CDR3 loop is CASSLGMGGTGELFF. The CDR3 DNA reads TGTGCCAGCAGTTTAGGGATGGGAGGGACCGGGGAGCTGTTTTTT.

The chain joins TRBV10-3 to TRBJ2-2, with 7 bases identical to TRBD2. Germline trimming cut 6 bases from V and 7 bases from J; bases unmatched to any gene: 2. Germline V CDR1 and CDR2: ENHRY, SYGVKD. The CDR3 loop spans 12 amino acids. The CDR3 nucleotides are TGTGCCATCAGGGGGGGGGTCGGGGAGCTGTTTTTT. It encodes CAIRGGVGELFF.

The chain links TRBV18 to TRBJ1-5; D ambiguous. Trimming stripped 8 bases from V and 0 bases from J, with 8 bases between. The CDR3 consists of 13 residues. CDR1 is KGHSH, CDR2 LQKENI, per germline. For the CDR3, the DNA is TGTGCCAGCACGTTCGGTAGCAATCAGCCCCAGCATTTT. Translation: CASTFGSNQPQHF.

The V and J genes are TRBV10-1 and TRBJ2-1; 7 bases fit TRBD2. Germline V gene lookup returns CDR1 WNHNN and CDR2 SYGVQD (reference sequence). V trimming: 0 bases; J trimming: 7 bases; junction bases outside the gene matches: 3. CDR3 length: 14 amino acids. This CDR3 is CASSESWTRNEQFF. The CDR3 DNA reads TGCGCCAGCAGTGAGTCGTGGACTAGGAATGAGCAGTTCTTC.